These T cell receptor beta chains were read from a single sample in a study of T cell repertoires in cytomegalovirus infection. MiXCR was run by TCRdb on the reads, yielding one entry per CDR3 protein. Of 310,000 or so distinct CDR3 sequences listed, around a sixth are singletons. The specimen sequenced was PBMCs. Every receptor here comes from a human donor in good health (CMV status not recorded). Some clones in this sample may be carry-over from other donors' samples. Both conserved end residues are part of each CDR3. A D gene is named only where the DNA matches it firmly. Not every row has a clone size; where given, it reads once, few, many or a size class.

j_gene | d_gene | abundance | v_gene | CDR3aa | CDR3nt
TRBJ2-5 | . | . | TRBV6-1 | CASKPQEDETQYF | TGTGCCAGCAAGCCCCAGGAGGACGAGACCCAGTACTTC
TRBJ2-7 | . | . | TRBV25-1 | CASSRSGSYEQYF | TGTGCCAGCAGTAGATCCGGGAGCTACGAGCAGTACTTC
TRBJ1-6 | . | few | TRBV14 | CASRPDGDNSPLHF | TGTGCCAGCAGACCGGACGGTGATAATTCACCCCTCCACTTT
TRBJ2-2 | TRBD2 | . | TRBV27 | CASSSPAGLAGTGELFF | TGTGCCAGCAGTTCACCGGCTGGACTAGCGGGAACCGGGGAGCTGTTTTTT
TRBJ1-6 | . | many | TRBV11-2 | CASSSDRNNSPLHF | TGTGCCAGCAGCTCAGACAGGAATAATTCACCCCTCCACTTT
TRBJ1-4 | . | many | TRBV7-2 | CASSSRVQNEKLFF | TGTGCCAGCAGCTCCCGGGTCCAAAATGAAAAACTGTTTTTT
TRBJ2-5 | TRBD1 | . | TRBV6-1 | CASSARTGVETQYF | TGTGCCAGCAGCGCTAGGACAGGGGTGGAGACCCAGTACTTC
TRBJ1-2 | TRBD1 | . | TRBV19 | CASSTPRTGANYGYTF | TGTGCCAGTAGTACCCCTCGGACAGGGGCTAACTATGGCTACACCTTC
TRBJ1-1 | . | many | TRBV28 | CASSFSEGSTEAFF | TGTGCCAGCAGTTTTTCGGAGGGGAGCACTGAAGCTTTCTTT
TRBJ1-2 | TRBD1 | many | TRBV25-1 | CASSEAGGLYGYTF | TGTGCCAGCAGTGAGGCAGGGGGCCTTTATGGCTACACCTTC
TRBJ1-2 | . | many | TRBV6-1 | CASSRRNPELAGYTF | TGTGCCAGCAGTCGCCGAAACCCTGAGCTCGCCGGCTACACCTTC
TRBJ1-5 | . | many | TRBV15 | CATSRAPPQTVLDNQPQHF | TGTGCCACCAGCAGAGCCCCTCCTCAGACTGTCTTGGACAATCAGCCCCAGCATTTT
TRBJ1-5 | . | . | TRBV18 | CASSPPGLDGQPQHF | TGTGCCAGCTCACCTCCCGGGTTGGACGGTCAGCCCCAGCATTTT
TRBJ2-7 | . | . | TRBV2 | CASNLEGQLGGEQYF | TGTGCCAGCAACCTCGAAGGGCAATTGGGCGGCGAGCAGTACTTC
TRBJ2-1 | TRBD2 | many | TRBV4-1 | CASSHGRTYDNEQFF | TGCGCCAGCAGCCACGGGAGGACTTACGACAATGAGCAGTTCTTC
TRBJ2-3 | . | few | TRBV12-3/TRBV12-4 | CASSLPPPSTDTQYF | TGTGCCAGCAGTCTCCCGCCGCCTAGCACAGATACGCAGTATTTT
TRBJ1-5 | TRBD1 | many | TRBV20-1 | CSAWTGEDYQPQHF | TGCAGTGCCTGGACAGGGGAGGATTATCAGCCCCAGCATTTT
TRBJ1-2 | . | few | TRBV6-5 | CASSYSIYGGYGYTF | TGTGCCAGCAGTTACTCGATATACGGTGGCTATGGCTACACCTTC
TRBJ1-1 | . | . | TRBV6-6 | CASSYSSSSGVFF | TGTGCCAGCAGTTACTCCAGTAGTAGTGGAGTATTCTTT
TRBJ2-2 | TRBD1 | few | TRBV7-2 | CASSLDDRANTGELFF | TGTGCCAGCAGCTTGGATGACAGGGCGAACACCGGGGAGCTGTTTTTT
TRBJ2-2 | . | few | TRBV4-2 | CASSQEGQVNTGELFF | TGTGCCAGCAGCCAAGAGGGCCAGGTCAACACCGGGGAGCTGTTTTTT
TRBJ2-5 | TRBD2 | . | TRBV7-9 | CASSLGGVPGGLLQETQYF | TGTGCCAGCAGCCTAGGGGGTGTGCCGGGGGGGCTACTCCAAGAGACCCAGTACTTC
TRBJ2-5 | TRBD1 | few | TRBV20-1 | CSARSGQGETQYF | TGCAGTGCTAGGTCGGGACAGGGGGAGACCCAGTACTTC
TRBJ2-5 | . | few | TRBV20-1 | CSARVSGPETQYF | TGCAGTGCCCGGGTTAGCGGTCCAGAGACCCAGTACTTC
TRBJ2-5 | . | . | TRBV25-1 | CASSAWTIDFGIFWAQYF | TGTGCCAGCAGTGCGTGGACGATCGATTTTGGGATTTTTTGGGCCCAGTACTTC
TRBJ2-3 | . | many | TRBV7-2 | CASSPRGTQLDTQYF | TGTGCCAGCAGCCCCCGGGGAACTCAACTAGATACGCAGTATTTT
TRBJ1-2 | . | few | TRBV28 | CASSFDFYGYTF | TGTGCCAGCAGTTTCGACTTCTATGGCTACACCTTC
TRBJ1-2 | . | many | TRBV7-9 | CASSLERGGYTF | TGTGCCAGCAGCTTAGAAAGGGGAGGCTACACCTTC
TRBJ2-6 | TRBD2 | . | TRBV2 | CASRDIGLAGSGANVLTF | TGTGCCAGCAGGGATATTGGGCTAGCGGGCTCTGGGGCCAACGTCCTGACTTTC
TRBJ2-7 | . | few | TRBV4-2 | CASSQDRPVPEQYF | TGTGCCAGCAGCCAAGATCGGCCGGTTCCCGAGCAGTACTTC
TRBJ1-3 | . | . | TRBV15 | CATSRKNLGQSGNTIYF | TGTGCCACCAGCAGAAAAAATCTCGGCCAGAGTGGAAACACCATATATTTT